The 7 T cell receptor beta chains presented below share a single source sample, sequenced in a study of response to subunit inactivated influenza vaccine. Using its own MiXCR run on the RT-PCR reads, TCRdb lists one record per CDR3 protein. The sample has about 480,000 distinct CDR3 sequences; over 25% are singletons. The material was CD4+ T cells sorted from PBMCs, obtained around 5 days after vaccination. These TCRs come from a man aged 50 or older who received an inactivated influenza vaccine.

This clonotype was counted between two and nine times. V and J are TRBV20-1 and TRBJ1-4; no reliable D call. CDR1 and CDR2 (germline): DFQATT, SNEGSKA (reference sequence). V was clipped by 5 bases and J by 6 bases, with 13 bases between them. This CDR3 contains 13 residues. The CDR3 spells CSASRGSDEKLFF. DNA of the CDR3: TGCAGTGCTTCCCGGGGTTCGGATGAAAAACTGTTTTTT.

The V call is TRBV20-1, the J call TRBJ2-3; D unclear. The V and J ends lost 6 bases and 2 bases respectively, with 18 bases between them. This CDR3 spans 15 amino acids. The germline V gene has CDR1 DFQATT and CDR2 SNEGSKA (reference sequence). The CDR3 region has the DNA TGCAGTGCCCCGGACCGCACCGTTCTCACAGATACGCAGTATTTT. Encoded protein: CSAPDRTVLTDTQYF.

This clonotype was counted a few times. The chain carries TRBV30 and TRBJ1-6, with D hard to call. Deletions cut 2 bases from V and 9 bases from J, with 8 bases between. Germline CDR1 GTSNPN, CDR2 SVGIG (reference sequence). The CDR3 is 12 amino acids. CDR3 residues: CAWSIMASPLHF. CDR3 sequence (DNA): TGTGCCTGGAGTATAATGGCTTCACCCCTCCACTTT.

This chain connects TRBV7-8 to TRBJ1-2; D ambiguous. Germline values: CDR1 SGHVS, CDR2 FQNEAQ. The CDR3 has 15 residues. The V end was cut by 4 bases, the J end by 7 bases, with 19 bases between. The CDR3 sequence is CASSSPLRADIGYTF. The DNA for the CDR3 is TGTGCCAGCAGCTCCCCCCTGAGGGCAGATATTGGCTACACCTTC.

The genes are TRBV18 and TRBJ1-2, with 10 bases lining up with TRBD1. The CDR3 runs 18 residues. V lost 0 bases, J lost 8 bases, and 15 bases stayed unmatched. Germline assignment: CDR1 KGHSH and CDR2 LQKENI. CDR3 protein: CASSPPDTWDRGFSGYTF. The DNA for the CDR3 is TGTGCCAGCTCACCACCGGATACCTGGGACAGGGGTTTCTCAGGCTACACCTTC.

This chain uses TRBV20-1 with TRBJ1-3, with D possibly matching TRBD1 (5 bases). V was clipped by 0 bases and J by 13 bases, with 10 bases between them. Germline CDR1 is DFQATT and CDR2 is SNEGSKA (reference sequence). This CDR3 region has 11 residues. The CDR3 protein is CSARDGDGIYF. Written as DNA, the CDR3 is TGCAGTGCTAGAGATGGGGACGGGATATATTTT.

CDR3 region: CASSLMVARTEAFF. CDR3 in DNA: TGTGCCAGCAGCTTGATGGTGGCTCGGACTGAAGCTTTCTTT. The gene calls are TRBV7-2 and TRBJ1-1; no clear D. Germline CDR1 reads SGHTA; CDR2 reads FQGNSA. V dropped 3 bases and J dropped 5 bases, with 13 bases sitting between them. The CDR3 spans 14 residues. The full variable domain, in which reference TRBV7-2 and TRBJ1-1 provide the parts outside the CDR3, is GAGVSQSPSNKVTEKGKDVELRCDPISGHTALYWYRQSLGQGLEFLIYFQGNSAPDKSGLPSDRFSAERTGGSVSTLTIQRTQQEDSAVYLCASSLMVARTEAFFGQGTRLTVV.